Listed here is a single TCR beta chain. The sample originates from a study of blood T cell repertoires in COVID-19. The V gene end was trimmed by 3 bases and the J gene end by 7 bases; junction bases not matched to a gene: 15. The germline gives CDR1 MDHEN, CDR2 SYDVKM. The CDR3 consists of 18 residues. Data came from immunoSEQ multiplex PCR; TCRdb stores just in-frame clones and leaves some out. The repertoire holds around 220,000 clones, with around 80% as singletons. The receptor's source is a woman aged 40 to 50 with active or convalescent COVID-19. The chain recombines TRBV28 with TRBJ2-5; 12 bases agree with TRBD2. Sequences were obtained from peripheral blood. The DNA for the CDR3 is TGTGCCAGCAGTTTCCCGTTCCGGGCTAGCGGGGGGGGAACGACCCAGTACTTC. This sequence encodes CASSFPFRASGGGTTQYF.